Below, 21 T cell receptor beta chains from the same sample are listed, as sequenced in a study of cytomegalovirus exposure and HLA in healthy donors. The PCR employed 60 Vbeta primers together with 13 Jbeta primers. Repertoires were generated with immunoSEQ multiplex PCR, while TCRdb's copy carries only in-frame clones and drops some. Of 200,000 to 250,000 clones in the sample, 82% were seen once. The sequenced material came from PBMCs. These receptors were collected from a woman between 35 and 50 years old in good health and CMV-seronegative.

The chain uses TRBV5-5 and TRBJ1-5; 8 bases match TRBD1. After removal of 3 bases from V and 2 bases from J, the junction contained 4 bases not matched to a gene. This CDR3 has 15 residues. Germline values: CDR1 SGHKS, CDR2 YYEKEE (reference sequence). CDR3 nucleotides: TGTGCCAGCAGCTCGACAGGGGAGGGCAATCAGCCCCAGCATTTT. Residues: CASSSTGEGNQPQHF.

The genes are TRBV9 and TRBJ2-1, with D possibly matching TRBD2 (5 bases). This CDR3 has 14 amino acids. Deletions cut 0 bases from V and 8 bases from J, with 12 bases between. Germline assignment: CDR1 SGDLS and CDR2 YYNGEE. The CDR3, as DNA: TGTGCCAGCAGCGTAGAAAAGGGAGTCGATGAGCAGTTCTTC. It specifies CASSVEKGVDEQFF.

The chain combines TRBV7-3 with TRBJ2-6, with D tentatively TRBD2 (5 bases). The CDR3 loop spans 18 amino acids. Germline CDR1 reads SGHTA; CDR2 reads FQGTGA. V was pared by 4 bases and J by 0 bases, with 16 bases between. The CDR3 DNA reads TGTGCCAGCAGCTCGGTCGGGAAATCTATCTCTGGGGCCAACGTCCTGACTTTC. Translated: CASSSVGKSISGANVLTF.

The rearrangement links TRBV10-3 to TRBJ1-4; 11 nucleotides line up with TRBD1. The CDR3 consists of 14 residues. V trimming: 6 bases; J trimming: 8 bases; junction bases outside the gene matches: 5. Germline V gives CDR1 ENHRY, CDR2 SYGVKD. For the CDR3, the DNA is TGTGCCATCAGGGGACAGGGGGGCCAAGAAAAACTGTTTTTT. Translation gives CAIRGQGGQEKLFF.

V gene TRBV7-9 combines with J gene TRBJ1-2; D is unresolved. The V gene's germline CDR1 is SEHNR and CDR2 FQNEAQ (reference sequence). V lost 4 bases to trimming and J lost 3 bases, with 6 bases between them. The CDR3 extends over 12 amino acids. The CDR3 bases are TGTGCCAGCAGCTCGTTCGACTATGGCTACACCTTC. This codes for CASSSFDYGYTF. The full variable domain, with the rest looked up from reference TRBV7-9 and TRBJ1-2, is DTGVSQNPRHKITKRGQNVTFRCDPISEHNRLYWYRQTLGQGPEFLTYFQNEAQLEKSRLLSDRFSAERPKGSFSTLEIQRTEQGDSAMYLCASSSFDYGYTFGSGTRLTVV.

V and J are TRBV19 and TRBJ2-2; 9 nucleotides align to TRBD1. Germline assignment: CDR1 LNHDA and CDR2 SQIVND (reference sequence). Losses at the gene ends were 6 bases for V and 5 bases for J; bases not matched to a gene: 7. CDR3 length equals 15 residues. The CDR3: CASRGTGHPTGELFF. In DNA, the CDR3 is TGTGCCAGTAGAGGGACAGGGCATCCGACCGGGGAGCTGTTTTTT.

The chain uses TRBV29-1 and TRBJ1-2; 11 bases agree with TRBD1. The germline CDR1 and CDR2 sequences are SQVTM and ANQGSEA. The CDR3 runs to 12 residues. The ends lost 4 bases at V and 8 bases at J; junction bases unmatched: 3. For the CDR3, the DNA is TGCAGCGTTGTGGACAGGGGGCGAGGCTACACCTTC. This codes for CSVVDRGRGYTF.

This chain connects TRBV6-5 to TRBJ2-3, with 12 bases lining up with TRBD2. V gave up 5 bases and J gave up 4 bases; unmatched junction bases: 4. Germline V gene sequence: CDR1 MNHEY, CDR2 SVGAGI. This CDR3 contains 15 residues. DNA of the CDR3: TGTGCCAGCAGTCAGACTAGCGGGAGAGCAGATACGCAGTATTTT. Translating it yields CASSQTSGRADTQYF.

The chain employs TRBV30 and TRBJ1-1; D uncertain. Trimming removed 0 bases at V and 8 bases at J, with 7 bases between. The CDR3 is made up of 11 amino acids. CDR1 is GTSNPN and CDR2 is SVGIG in the germline V gene (reference sequence). CDR3 coding DNA: TGTGCCTGGAGTGTTCCCGGGGAAGCTTTCTTT. Amino acid sequence: CAWSVPGEAFF.

The chain joins TRBV30 to TRBJ2-4; 8 positions agree with TRBD1. The CDR3 is 16 residues long. Germline assignment: CDR1 GTSNPN and CDR2 SVGIG (reference sequence). V was clipped by 3 bases and J by 5 bases; unmatched bases: 12. The CDR3 coding sequence is TGTGCCTGGAGGAGAATTTCCGGGACAGGAGAAAACATTCAGTACTTC. Protein sequence: CAWRRISGTGENIQYF.

V is TRBV7-9 and J is TRBJ1-2; D not certain. CDR1 SEHNR and CDR2 FQNEAQ come from the germline V gene (reference sequence). Trimming left V 1 base short and J 7 bases short, with 10 bases between. This CDR3 has 13 residues. The CDR3 region has the DNA TGTGCCAGCAGCTTAGTTTCCCTTCGTGGCTACACCTTC. This gives the protein CASSLVSLRGYTF.

The chain recombines TRBV7-9 with TRBJ2-5, with a weak D call TRBD1 (6 bases). Germline V gives CDR1 SEHNR, CDR2 FQNEAQ (reference sequence). CDR3 length: 14 amino acids. V was pared by 6 bases and J by 4 bases, with 15 bases between. The CDR3 reads CASSLGARRETQYF. Here the CDR3 DNA reads TGTGCCAGCAGTTTGGGGGCGCGAAGAGAGACCCAGTACTTC.

V and J are TRBV10-3 and TRBJ1-1; weak D call: TRBD1 (5 bases). The V end lost 2 bases, the J end lost 7 bases, and 14 bases lay between the germline ends. The CDR3 contains 14 residues. Germline CDR1 ENHRY, CDR2 SYGVKD. The CDR3 DNA reads TGTGCCATCAGTGAGCCCTCGGTCGACAGTGAAGCTTTCTTT. This gives the protein CAISEPSVDSEAFF.

The chain links TRBV6-1 to TRBJ2-7, with 10 positions matching TRBD1. Trimming cost V 6 bases and J 7 bases; bases outside gene matches: 12. From germline, CDR1 is MNHNS and CDR2 SASEGT. The CDR3 is made up of 15 amino acids. CDR3 coding DNA: TGTGCCAGCAGCTTTAGACAGGGGGCTTTGCGAGAGCAGTACTTC. Translation: CASSFRQGALREQYF.

The chain employs TRBV11-1 and TRBJ1-3; weak D call: TRBD1 (6 bases). Trimming cost V 4 bases and J 0 bases, with 13 bases left between them. This CDR3 spans 16 amino acids. Germline-derived CDR1 and CDR2 are SGHAT and FQDESV (reference sequence). This chain's CDR3 is CASSSDTGPSGNTIYF. The CDR3 region has the DNA TGTGCCAGCAGCTCGGACACAGGGCCCTCTGGAAACACCATATATTTT.

The chain joins TRBV19 to TRBJ2-7, with D possibly matching TRBD1 (6 bases). CDR3 size: 14 residues. Germline CDR1 and CDR2: LNHDA and SQIVND (reference sequence). The germline V and J ends were trimmed by 2 bases and 0 bases, with 8 bases remaining between them. This CDR3 is CASSITGISYEQYF. CDR3 nucleotides: TGTGCCAGTAGTATAACAGGGATCTCCTACGAGCAGTACTTC.

V gene TRBV7-3 combines with J gene TRBJ1-2, with 9 positions matching TRBD1. The CDR3 is made up of 14 amino acids. J gave up 5 bases and V 2 bases, and 3 bases lay outside the gene matches. Germline V lookup: CDR1 SGHTA, CDR2 FQGTGA. The DNA of the CDR3 is TGTGCCAGCAGCTTATCAGGACAGGGGTATGGCTACACCTTC. It codes for CASSLSGQGYGYTF.

The chain has TRBV28 and TRBJ2-7, with D unresolved. Germline lookup yields CDR1 MDHEN and CDR2 SYDVKM. V lost 4 bases and J lost 4, with 8 bases in between. The CDR3 has 12 amino acids. The CDR3 nucleotides are TGTGCCAGCAGTTCTCCCTCTTACGAGCAGTACTTC. It specifies CASSSPSYEQYF.

The CDR3 spells CATPRAGLTGELFF. DNA for the CDR3: TGTGCCACCCCCCGGGCAGGGCTCACCGGGGAGCTGTTTTTT. This chain links TRBV19 with TRBJ2-2, with a possible D match to TRBD1 (5 bases). Between the trimmed V and J ends, which lost 10 bases and 4 bases, there was a span of 16 bases. The CDR3 length is 14 residues. Germline assignment: CDR1 LNHDA and CDR2 SQIVND (reference sequence). The full variable domain, rest sourced from reference TRBV19 and TRBJ2-2, is DGGITQSPKYLFRKEGQNVTLSCEQNLNHDAMYWYRQDPGQGLRLIYYSQIVNDFQKGDIAEGYSVSREKKESFPLTVTSAQKNPTAFYLCATPRAGLTGELFFGEGSRLTVL.

V is TRBV2 and J is TRBJ2-1; 8 bases fit TRBD2. V lost 5 bases and J lost 9; bases outside the gene matches: 6. Germline CDR1 is SNHLY and CDR2 is FYNNEI. CDR3 length: 13 residues. The CDR3 reads CASSSGTRSEQFF. The CDR3, as DNA: TGTGCCAGCAGTTCCGGGACTAGAAGTGAGCAGTTCTTC.

The genes are TRBV5-6 and TRBJ1-5; 8 bases line up with TRBD1. CDR1 and CDR2 from the germline V gene are SGHDT and YYEEEE. J gave up 2 bases and V 1 base, and 2 bases lay outside the gene matches. The CDR3 is 15 amino acids. The CDR3 loop is CASSLSGQGNQPQHF. Written as DNA, the CDR3 is TGTGCCAGCAGCTTGTCGGGACAGGGCAATCAGCCCCAGCATTTT.